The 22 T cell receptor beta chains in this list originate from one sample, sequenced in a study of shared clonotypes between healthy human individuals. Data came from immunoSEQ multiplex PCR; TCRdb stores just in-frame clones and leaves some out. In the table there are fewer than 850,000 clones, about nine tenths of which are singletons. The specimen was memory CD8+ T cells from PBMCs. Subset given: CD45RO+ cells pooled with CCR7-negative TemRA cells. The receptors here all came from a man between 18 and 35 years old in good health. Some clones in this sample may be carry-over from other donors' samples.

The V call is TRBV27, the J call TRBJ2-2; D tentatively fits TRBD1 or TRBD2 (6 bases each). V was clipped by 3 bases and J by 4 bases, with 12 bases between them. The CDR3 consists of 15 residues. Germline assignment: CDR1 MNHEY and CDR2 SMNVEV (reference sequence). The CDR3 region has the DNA TGTGCCAGCAGTTTCTGGGGGGCGGGCACCGGGGAGCTGTTTTTT. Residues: CASSFWGAGTGELFF.

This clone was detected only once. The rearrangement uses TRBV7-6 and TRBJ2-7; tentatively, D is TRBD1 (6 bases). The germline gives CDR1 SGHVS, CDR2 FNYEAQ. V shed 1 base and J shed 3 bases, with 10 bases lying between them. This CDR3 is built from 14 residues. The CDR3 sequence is CASSLVGGLYEQYF. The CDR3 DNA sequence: TGTGCCAGCAGCTTAGTTGGGGGCCTCTACGAGCAGTACTTC.

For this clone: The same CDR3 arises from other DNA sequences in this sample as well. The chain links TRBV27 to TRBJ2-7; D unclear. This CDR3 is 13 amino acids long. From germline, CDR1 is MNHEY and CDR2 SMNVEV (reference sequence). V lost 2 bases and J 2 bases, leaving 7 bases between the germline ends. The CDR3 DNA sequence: TGTGCCAGCAGTTTAACTTCGACCTACGAGCAGTACTTC. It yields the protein CASSLTSTYEQYF.

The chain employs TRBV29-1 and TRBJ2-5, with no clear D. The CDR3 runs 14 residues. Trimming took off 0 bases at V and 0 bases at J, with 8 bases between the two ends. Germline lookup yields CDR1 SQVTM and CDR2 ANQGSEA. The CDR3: CSVEDGSYQETQYF. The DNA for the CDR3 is TGCAGCGTTGAAGATGGCAGCTACCAAGAGACCCAGTACTTC.

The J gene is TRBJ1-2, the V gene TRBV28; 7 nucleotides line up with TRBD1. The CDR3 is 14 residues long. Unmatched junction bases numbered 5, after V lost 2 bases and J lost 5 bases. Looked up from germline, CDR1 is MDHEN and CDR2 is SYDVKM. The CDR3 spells CASSLGTAPYGYTF. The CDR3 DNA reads TGTGCCAGCAGTTTAGGGACAGCCCCATATGGCTACACCTTC.

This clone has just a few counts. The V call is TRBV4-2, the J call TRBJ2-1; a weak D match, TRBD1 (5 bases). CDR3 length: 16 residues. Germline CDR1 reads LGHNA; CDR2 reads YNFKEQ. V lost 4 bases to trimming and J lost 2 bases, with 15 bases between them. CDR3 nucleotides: TGTGCCAGCAGCCTGAGTCAGGGATTTCCCTACAATGAGCAGTTCTTC. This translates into CASSLSQGFPYNEQFF.

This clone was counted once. CDR3 in DNA: TGCGCCAGCAGCCAAGATTACAACACTAACTATGGCTACACCTTC. Amino acids: CASSQDYNTNYGYTF. V and J are TRBV4-3 and TRBJ1-2; no firm D call. Trimming took 0 bases from V and 0 from J, leaving 8 bases between them. CDR1 and CDR2 from the germline V gene are LGHNA and YSLEER. This CDR3 is 15 amino acids long.

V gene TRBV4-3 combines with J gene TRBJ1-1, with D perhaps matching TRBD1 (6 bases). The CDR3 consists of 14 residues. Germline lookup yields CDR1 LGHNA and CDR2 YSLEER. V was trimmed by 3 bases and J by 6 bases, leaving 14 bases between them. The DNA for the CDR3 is TGCGCCAGCAGCCAGGGGGGCAGGGCGGCTGAAGCTTTCTTT. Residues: CASSQGGRAAEAFF.

CDR3 DNA: TGTGCCAGCAGCTTAGGTCGACGGGGGGCCCCCTACGAGCAGTACTTC. Protein sequence: CASSLGRRGAPYEQYF. The V gene is TRBV7-9, the J gene TRBJ2-7, with a weak D call TRBD2 (7 bases). CDR3 size: 16 residues. The V gene lost 1 base and the J gene lost 2 bases, with 15 bases spanning the gap. Germline V gene data show CDR1 as SEHNR and CDR2 as FQNEAQ (reference sequence). Drawing the rest from reference TRBV7-9 and TRBJ2-7, the complete variable domain is DTGVSQNPRHKITKRGQNVTFRCDPISEHNRLYWYRQTLGQGPEFLTYFQNEAQLEKSRLLSDRFSAERPKGSFSTLEIQRTEQGDSAMYLCASSLGRRGAPYEQYFGPGTRLTVT.

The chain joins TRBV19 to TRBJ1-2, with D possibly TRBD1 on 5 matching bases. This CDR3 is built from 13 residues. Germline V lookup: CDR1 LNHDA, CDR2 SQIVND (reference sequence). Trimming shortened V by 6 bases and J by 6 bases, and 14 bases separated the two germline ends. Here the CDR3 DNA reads TGTGCCAGTAGCCAGGGAAGGGTTGATGGCTACACCTTC. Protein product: CASSQGRVDGYTF. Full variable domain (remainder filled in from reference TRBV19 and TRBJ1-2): DGGITQSPKYLFRKEGQNVTLSCEQNLNHDAMYWYRQDPGQGLRLIYYSQIVNDFQKGDIAEGYSVSREKKESFPLTVTSAQKNPTAFYLCASSQGRVDGYTFGSGTRLTVV.

CDR3 bases: TGTGCCAGCAGCCAAGATAGGGCTAGCGGGTACGAGCAGTACTTC. This gives the protein CASSQDRASGYEQYF. The chain links TRBV4-2 to TRBJ2-7; 8 bases line up with TRBD2. After removal of 0 bases from V and 4 bases from J, the junction contained 5 bases not matched to a gene. CDR3 length: 15 amino acids. The V gene's germline CDR1 is LGHNA and CDR2 YNFKEQ.

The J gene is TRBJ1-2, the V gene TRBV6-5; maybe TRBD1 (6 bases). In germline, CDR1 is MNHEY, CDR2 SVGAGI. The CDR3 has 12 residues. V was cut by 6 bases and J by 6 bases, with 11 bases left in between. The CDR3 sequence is CASRQGNDGYTF. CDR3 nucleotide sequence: TGTGCCAGCAGGCAGGGGAACGATGGCTACACCTTC.

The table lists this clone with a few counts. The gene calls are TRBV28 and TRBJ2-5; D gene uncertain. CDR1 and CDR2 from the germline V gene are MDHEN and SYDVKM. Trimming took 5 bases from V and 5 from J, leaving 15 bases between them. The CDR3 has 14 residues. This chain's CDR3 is CASSEAGPAETQYF. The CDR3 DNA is TGTGCCAGCAGTGAAGCCGGACCGGCCGAGACCCAGTACTTC.

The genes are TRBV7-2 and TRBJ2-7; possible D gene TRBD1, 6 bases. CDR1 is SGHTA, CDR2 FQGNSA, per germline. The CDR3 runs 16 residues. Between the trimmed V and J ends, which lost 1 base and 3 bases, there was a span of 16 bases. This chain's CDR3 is CASSLGVPAGDYEQYF. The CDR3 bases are TGTGCCAGCAGCTTAGGGGTTCCGGCAGGGGACTACGAGCAGTACTTC.

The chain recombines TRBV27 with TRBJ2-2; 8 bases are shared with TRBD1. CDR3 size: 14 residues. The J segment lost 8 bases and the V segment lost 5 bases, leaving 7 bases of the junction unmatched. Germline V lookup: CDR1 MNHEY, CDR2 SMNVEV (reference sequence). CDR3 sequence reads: CASSPTGASGELFF. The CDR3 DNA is TGTGCCAGCAGTCCGACAGGGGCATCAGGGGAGCTGTTTTTT.

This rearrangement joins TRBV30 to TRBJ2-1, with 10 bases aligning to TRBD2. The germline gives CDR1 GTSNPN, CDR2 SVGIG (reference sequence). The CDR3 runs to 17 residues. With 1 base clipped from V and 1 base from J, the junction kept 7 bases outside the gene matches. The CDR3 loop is CAWSGSEREGSYNEQFF. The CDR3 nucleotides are TGTGCCTGGAGTGGCTCGGAGCGGGAGGGGTCCTACAATGAGCAGTTCTTC.

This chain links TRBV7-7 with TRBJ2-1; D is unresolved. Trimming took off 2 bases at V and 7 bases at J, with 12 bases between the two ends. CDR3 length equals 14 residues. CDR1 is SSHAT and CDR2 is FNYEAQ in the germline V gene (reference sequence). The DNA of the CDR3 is TGTGCCAGCAGCTTATATGAGGTTGGGAATGAGCAGTTCTTC. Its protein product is CASSLYEVGNEQFF.

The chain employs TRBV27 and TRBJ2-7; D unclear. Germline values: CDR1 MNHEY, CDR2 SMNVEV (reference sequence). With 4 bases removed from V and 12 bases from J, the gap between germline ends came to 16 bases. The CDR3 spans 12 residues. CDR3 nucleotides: TGTGCCAGCAGTTCGGAGAAAGGTAGTTGGTACTTC. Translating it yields CASSSEKGSWYF.

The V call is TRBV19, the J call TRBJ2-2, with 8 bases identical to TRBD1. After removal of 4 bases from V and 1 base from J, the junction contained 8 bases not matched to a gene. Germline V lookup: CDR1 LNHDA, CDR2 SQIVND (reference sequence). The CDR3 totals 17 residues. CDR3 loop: CASSTTYRGMNTGELFF. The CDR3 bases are TGTGCCAGTAGTACCACCTACAGGGGGATGAACACCGGGGAGCTGTTTTTT.

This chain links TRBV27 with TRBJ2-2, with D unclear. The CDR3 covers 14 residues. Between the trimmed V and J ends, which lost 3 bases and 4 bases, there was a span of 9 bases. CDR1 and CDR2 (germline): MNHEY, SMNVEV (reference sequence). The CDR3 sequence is CASSFIGSTGELFF. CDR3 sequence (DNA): TGTGCCAGCAGTTTTATAGGTTCCACCGGGGAGCTGTTTTTT.

CDR3 amino acids: CASSLLGRTYEQYF. The CDR3, as DNA: TGTGCCAGCAGTTTATTGGGCAGAACCTACGAGCAGTACTTC. The J gene is TRBJ2-7, the V gene TRBV27; no definite D call. Trimming left V 1 base short and J 2 bases short, with 9 bases between. CDR3 length: 14 amino acids. The germline V gene encodes CDR1 MNHEY and CDR2 SMNVEV (reference sequence).

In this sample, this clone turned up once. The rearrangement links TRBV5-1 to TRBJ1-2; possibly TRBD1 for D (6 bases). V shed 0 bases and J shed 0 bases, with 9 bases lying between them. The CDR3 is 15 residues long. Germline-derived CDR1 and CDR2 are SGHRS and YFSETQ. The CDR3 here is CASSLDRVTNYGYTF. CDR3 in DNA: TGCGCCAGCAGCTTGGACAGGGTAACTAACTATGGCTACACCTTC.